This T cell receptor (beta chain) emerged from a study of OX40 agonist ivuxolimab in advanced cancers. The data were produced by immunoSEQ multiplex PCR, yet TCRdb's version contains in-frame clones alone and is incomplete. The sample includes some 60,000 clones, about 94% of them seen just once. CDR3 length: 14 residues. Germline assignment: CDR1 SGHNT and CDR2 YYREEE (reference sequence). V was shortened by 8 bases and J by 0 bases, with 13 bases between the two germline ends. The sequence came from an adult with an advanced solid tumor such as melanoma, head and neck, liver or kidney cancer. The sequencing used CD4+ or CD8+ T cells sorted from blood, collected in a trial of the OX40 agonist ivuxolimab. V is TRBV5-4 and J is TRBJ2-3; no reliable D call. CDR3 bases: TGTGCCAGTAAAGGATCCCCGAGCACAGATACGCAGTATTTT. It translates to CASKGSPSTDTQYF. The whole variable domain, remainder taken from reference TRBV5-4 and TRBJ2-3, is ETGVTQSPTHLIKTRGQQVTLRCSSQSGHNTVSWYQQALGQGPQFIFQYYREEENGRGNFPPRFSGLQFPNYSSELNVNALELDDSALYLCASKGSPSTDTQYFGPGTRLTVL.